Included here is one T cell receptor beta chain sequence, with context. The assay was immunoSEQ multiplex PCR, and TCRdb's table has in-frame clones only and misses some. Among some 57,000 clones listed, 95% to 97% were seen once. Trimming took 7 bases from V and 3 from J; bases not matched to a gene: 8. CDR3 size: 14 residues. CDR1 and CDR2 from the germline V gene are SNHLY and FYNNEI. This entry is derived from a study of control samples from healthy donors and cancer patients. The rearrangement joins TRBV2 to TRBJ1-1, with TRBD1 matching 7 bases. Sequencing was performed on blood. This clonotype was obtained from a woman younger than 45 in good health. The CDR3 nucleotides are TGTGCCAGCAACCCTACAGGGGTAGACACTGAAGCTTTCTTT. Its protein is CASNPTGVDTEAFF.